This T cell receptor (beta chain) was found in a study of blood T cell repertoires in COVID-19. About the study: COVID-19 samples collected from the United States, Italy and Spain covered acute and convalescent phases. Sample material is recorded as cDNA or gDNA derived from T cells, B-cell-depleted T cells, or PBMCs.

In the original processing: Amplification from reference gene primers served as the basis for estimated nucleated cell counts. The table came from immunoSEQ multiplex PCR; TCRdb's copy has only in-frame clones and leaves some out. D and trimming were read from the DNA, whereas the V and J calls and clone size are those reported in that table. Of some 47,000 clones listed, 65% to 90% were seen once; the top ten hold 2.5% to 3.5%. Germline CDR1 reads MGHRA; CDR2 reads YSYEKL. V lost 1 base, J lost 7 bases, and 3 bases stayed unmatched. This CDR3 contains 14 residues. The origin of this receptor is a woman older than 75 with acute or convalescent COVID-19. Sequenced sample: peripheral blood. The chain has TRBV4-1 and TRBJ1-5, with TRBD1 matching over 8 bases. The CDR3: CASSQATGVQPQHF. DNA of the CDR3: TGCGCCAGCAGCCAAGCGACAGGGGTGCAGCCCCAGCATTTT.